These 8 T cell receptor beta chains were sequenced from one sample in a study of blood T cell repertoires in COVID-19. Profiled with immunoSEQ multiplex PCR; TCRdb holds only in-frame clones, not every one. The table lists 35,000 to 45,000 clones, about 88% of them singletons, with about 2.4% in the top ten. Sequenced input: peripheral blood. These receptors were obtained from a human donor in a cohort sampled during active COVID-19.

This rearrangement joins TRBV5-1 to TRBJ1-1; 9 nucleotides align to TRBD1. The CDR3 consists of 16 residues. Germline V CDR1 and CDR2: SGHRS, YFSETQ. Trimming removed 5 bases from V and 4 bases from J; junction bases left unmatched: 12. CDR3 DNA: TGCGCCAGCAGTCTTCTGACAGGGGGTTTGGTCACTGAAGCTTTCTTT. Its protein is CASSLLTGGLVTEAFF.

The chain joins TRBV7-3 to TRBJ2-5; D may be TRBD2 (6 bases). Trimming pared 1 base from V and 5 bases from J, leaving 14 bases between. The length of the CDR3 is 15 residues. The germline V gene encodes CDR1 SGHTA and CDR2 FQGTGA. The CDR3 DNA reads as TGTGCCAGCAGCTTAAATGGAGGGGAGGCGGAGACCCAGTACTTC. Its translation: CASSLNGGEAETQYF.

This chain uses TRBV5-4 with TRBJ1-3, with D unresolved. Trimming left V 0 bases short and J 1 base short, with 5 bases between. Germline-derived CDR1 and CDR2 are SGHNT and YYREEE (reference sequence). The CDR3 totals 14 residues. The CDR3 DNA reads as TGTGCCAGCAGCTTGGCGGGTTCTGGAAACACCATATATTTT. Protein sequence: CASSLAGSGNTIYF.

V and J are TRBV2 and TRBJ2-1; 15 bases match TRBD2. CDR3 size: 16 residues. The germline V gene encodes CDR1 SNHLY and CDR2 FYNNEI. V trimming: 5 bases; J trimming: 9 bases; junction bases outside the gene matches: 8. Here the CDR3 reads CASSRTSGGARAEQFF. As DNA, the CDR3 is TGTGCCAGCAGTCGGACTAGCGGGGGGGCCAGGGCTGAGCAGTTCTTC.

The CDR3 sequence: CASSLTPVGGDTEAFF. CDR3 DNA: TGCGCCAGCAGCCTAACCCCTGTCGGGGGGGACACTGAAGCTTTCTTT. This chain connects TRBV10-1 to TRBJ1-1, with D possibly matching TRBD1 (5 bases). The CDR3 length is 16 residues. Deletions cut 6 bases from V and 3 bases from J, with 20 bases between. Germline-derived CDR1 and CDR2 are WNHNN and SYGVQD (reference sequence).

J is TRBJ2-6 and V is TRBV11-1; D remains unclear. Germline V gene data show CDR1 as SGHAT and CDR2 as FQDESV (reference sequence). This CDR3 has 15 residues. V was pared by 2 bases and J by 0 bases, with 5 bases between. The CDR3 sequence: CASSLYSSGANVLTF. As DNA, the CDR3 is TGTGCCAGCAGCTTATACAGCTCTGGGGCCAACGTCCTGACTTTC.

CDR3 nucleotides: TGTGCCACACTAAGCTCTGGGGCCAACGTCCTGACTTTC. This sequence encodes CATLSSGANVLTF. The rearrangement uses TRBV2 and TRBJ2-6; D remains ambiguous. The V and J ends lost 10 bases and 0 bases respectively, with 7 bases between them. The germline gives CDR1 SNHLY, CDR2 FYNNEI. The CDR3 length is 13 residues.

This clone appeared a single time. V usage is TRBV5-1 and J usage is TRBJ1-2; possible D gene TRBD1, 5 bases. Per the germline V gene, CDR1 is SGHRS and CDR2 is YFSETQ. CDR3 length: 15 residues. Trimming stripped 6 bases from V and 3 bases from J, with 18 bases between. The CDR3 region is CASKQGVGRDYGYTF. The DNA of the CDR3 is TGCGCCAGCAAGCAGGGTGTCGGGAGGGACTATGGCTACACCTTC. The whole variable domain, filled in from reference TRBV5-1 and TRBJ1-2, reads KAGVTQTPRYLIKTRGQQVTLSCSPISGHRSVSWYQQTPGQGLQFLFEYFSETQRNKGNFPGRFSGRQFSNSRSEMNVSTLELGDSALYLCASKQGVGRDYGYTFGSGTRLTVV.